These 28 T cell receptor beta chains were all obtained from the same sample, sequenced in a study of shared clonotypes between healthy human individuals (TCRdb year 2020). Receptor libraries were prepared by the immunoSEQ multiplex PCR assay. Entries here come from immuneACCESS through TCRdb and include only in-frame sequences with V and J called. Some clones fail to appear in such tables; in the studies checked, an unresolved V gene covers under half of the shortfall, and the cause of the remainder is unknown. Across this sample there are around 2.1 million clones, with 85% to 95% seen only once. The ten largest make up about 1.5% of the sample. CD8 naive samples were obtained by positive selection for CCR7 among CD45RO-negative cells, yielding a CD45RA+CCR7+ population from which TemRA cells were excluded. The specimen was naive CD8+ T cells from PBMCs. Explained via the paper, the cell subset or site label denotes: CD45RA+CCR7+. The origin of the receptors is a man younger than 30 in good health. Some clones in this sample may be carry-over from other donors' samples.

Here the CDR3 DNA reads TGCGCCAGCAGCTCATTAACTAGCGGAGAGTACAATGAGCAGTTCTTC. Its translation: CASSSLTSGEYNEQFF. The genes are TRBV5-1 and TRBJ2-1; TRBD2 matches 8 bases. From germline, CDR1 is SGHRS and CDR2 YFSETQ. The length of the CDR3 is 16 residues. J gave up 4 bases and V 3 bases, and 9 bases lay outside the gene matches.

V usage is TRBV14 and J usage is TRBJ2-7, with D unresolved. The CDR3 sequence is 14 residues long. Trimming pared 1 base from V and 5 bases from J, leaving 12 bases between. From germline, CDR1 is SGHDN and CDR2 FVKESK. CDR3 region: CASSQVVGRHEQYF. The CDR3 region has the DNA TGTGCCAGCAGCCAAGTTGTGGGAAGACACGAGCAGTACTTC.

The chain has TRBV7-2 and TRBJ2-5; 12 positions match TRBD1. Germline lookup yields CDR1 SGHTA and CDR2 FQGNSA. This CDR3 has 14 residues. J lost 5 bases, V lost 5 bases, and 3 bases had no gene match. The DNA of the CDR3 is TGTGCCAGCAGCCGGGACAGGGGGCCGGAGACCCAGTACTTC. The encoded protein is CASSRDRGPETQYF.

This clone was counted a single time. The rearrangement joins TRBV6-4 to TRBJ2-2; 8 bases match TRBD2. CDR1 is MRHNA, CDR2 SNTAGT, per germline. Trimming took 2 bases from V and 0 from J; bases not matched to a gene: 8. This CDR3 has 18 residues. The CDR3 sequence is CASSDRLALNPNTGELFF. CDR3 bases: TGTGCCAGCAGTGACAGACTAGCGCTAAACCCGAACACCGGGGAGCTGTTTTTT.

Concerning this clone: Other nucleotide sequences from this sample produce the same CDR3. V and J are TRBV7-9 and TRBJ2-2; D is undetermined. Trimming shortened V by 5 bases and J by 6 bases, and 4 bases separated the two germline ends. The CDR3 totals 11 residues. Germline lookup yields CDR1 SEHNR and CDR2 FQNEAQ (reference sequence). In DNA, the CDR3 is TGTGCCAGCAGCCTTTCCGGGGAGCTGTTTTTT. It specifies CASSLSGELFF.

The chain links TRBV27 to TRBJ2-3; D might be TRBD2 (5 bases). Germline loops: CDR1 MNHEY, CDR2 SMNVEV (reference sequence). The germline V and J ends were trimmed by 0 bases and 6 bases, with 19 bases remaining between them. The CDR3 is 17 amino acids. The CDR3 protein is CASSLSIGGSRGDTQYF. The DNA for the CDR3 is TGTGCCAGCAGTTTATCGATTGGCGGGTCCCGTGGGGATACGCAGTATTTT.

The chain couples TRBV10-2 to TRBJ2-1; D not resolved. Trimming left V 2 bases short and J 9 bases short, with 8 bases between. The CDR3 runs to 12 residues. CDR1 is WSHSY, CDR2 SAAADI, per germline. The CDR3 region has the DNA TGCGCCAGCAGTGAGGACGGCGGTGAGCAGTTCTTC. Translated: CASSEDGGEQFF.

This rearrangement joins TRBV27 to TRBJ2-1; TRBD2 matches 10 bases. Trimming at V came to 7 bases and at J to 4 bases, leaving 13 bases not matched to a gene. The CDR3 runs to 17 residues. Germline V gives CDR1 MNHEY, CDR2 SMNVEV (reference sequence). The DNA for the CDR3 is TGTGCCAGCATGGTGAGGGCTAGCGGGAGTCGGTACAATGAGCAGTTCTTC. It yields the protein CASMVRASGSRYNEQFF.

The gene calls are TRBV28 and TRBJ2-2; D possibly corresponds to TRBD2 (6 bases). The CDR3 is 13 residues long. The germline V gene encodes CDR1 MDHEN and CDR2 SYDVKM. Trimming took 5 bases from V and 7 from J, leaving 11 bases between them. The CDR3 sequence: CASSLGGSGELFF. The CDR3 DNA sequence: TGTGCCAGCAGTCTGGGAGGAAGCGGGGAGCTGTTTTTT.

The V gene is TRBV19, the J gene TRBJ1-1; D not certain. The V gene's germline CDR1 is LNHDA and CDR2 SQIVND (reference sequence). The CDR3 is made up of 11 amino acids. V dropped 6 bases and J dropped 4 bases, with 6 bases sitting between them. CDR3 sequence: CASRDFTEAFF. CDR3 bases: TGTGCCAGTAGGGATTTCACTGAAGCTTTCTTT.

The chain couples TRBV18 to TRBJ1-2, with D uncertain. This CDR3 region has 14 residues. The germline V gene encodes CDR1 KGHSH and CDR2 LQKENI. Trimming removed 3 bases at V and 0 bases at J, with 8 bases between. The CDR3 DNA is TGTGCCAGCTCACCTCCACGTTCTAACTATGGCTACACCTTC. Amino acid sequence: CASSPPRSNYGYTF.

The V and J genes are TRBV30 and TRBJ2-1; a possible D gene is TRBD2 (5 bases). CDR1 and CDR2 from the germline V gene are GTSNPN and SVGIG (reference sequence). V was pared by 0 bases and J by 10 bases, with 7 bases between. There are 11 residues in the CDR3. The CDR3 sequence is CAWSVVAEQFF. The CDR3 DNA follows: TGTGCCTGGAGTGTCGTAGCGGAGCAGTTCTTC.

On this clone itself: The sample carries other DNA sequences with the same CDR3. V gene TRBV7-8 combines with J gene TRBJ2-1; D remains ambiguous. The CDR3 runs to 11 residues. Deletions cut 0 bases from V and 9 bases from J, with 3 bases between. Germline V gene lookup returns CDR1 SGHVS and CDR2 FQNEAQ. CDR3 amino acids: CASSLAPEQFF. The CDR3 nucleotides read TGTGCCAGCAGCTTAGCGCCTGAGCAGTTCTTC.

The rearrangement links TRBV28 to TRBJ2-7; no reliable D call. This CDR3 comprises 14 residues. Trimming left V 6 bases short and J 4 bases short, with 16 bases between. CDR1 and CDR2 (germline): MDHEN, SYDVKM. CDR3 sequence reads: CASSSLYVVYEQYF. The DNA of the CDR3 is TGTGCCAGCAGCTCCCTCTACGTGGTATACGAGCAGTACTTC.

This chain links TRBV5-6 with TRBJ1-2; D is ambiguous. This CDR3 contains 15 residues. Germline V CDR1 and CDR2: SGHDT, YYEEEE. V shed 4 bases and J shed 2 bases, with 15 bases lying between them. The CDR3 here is CASSPTTTLNYGYTF. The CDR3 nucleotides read TGTGCCAGCAGCCCTACTACCACTCTCAACTATGGCTACACCTTC.

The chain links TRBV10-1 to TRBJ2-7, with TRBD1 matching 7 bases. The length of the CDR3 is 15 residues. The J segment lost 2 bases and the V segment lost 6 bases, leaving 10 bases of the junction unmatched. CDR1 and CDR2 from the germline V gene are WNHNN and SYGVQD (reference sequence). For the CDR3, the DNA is TGCGCCAGCAGCGGGACAGTACGAGGGGCCTACGAGCAGTACTTC. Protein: CASSGTVRGAYEQYF.

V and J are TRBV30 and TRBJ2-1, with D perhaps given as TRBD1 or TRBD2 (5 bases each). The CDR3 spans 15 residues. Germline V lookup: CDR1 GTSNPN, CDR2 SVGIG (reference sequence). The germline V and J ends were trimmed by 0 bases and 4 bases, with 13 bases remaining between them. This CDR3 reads CAWSVGAWGYNEQFF. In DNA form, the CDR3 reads TGTGCCTGGAGTGTCGGGGCTTGGGGTTACAATGAGCAGTTCTTC.

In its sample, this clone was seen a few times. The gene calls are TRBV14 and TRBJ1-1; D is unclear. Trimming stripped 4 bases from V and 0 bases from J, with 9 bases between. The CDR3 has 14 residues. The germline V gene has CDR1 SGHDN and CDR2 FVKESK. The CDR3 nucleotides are TGTGCCAGCAGCCCAGGACGAATGAACACTGAAGCTTTCTTT. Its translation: CASSPGRMNTEAFF.

This CDR3 reads CASNSDRVALGGYTF. In DNA, the CDR3 is TGTGCCAGCAACTCGGACAGGGTGGCCCTAGGTGGCTACACCTTC. The chain links TRBV5-4 to TRBJ1-2; 8 bases are shared with TRBD1. Germline assignment: CDR1 SGHNT and CDR2 YYREEE (reference sequence). The CDR3 covers 15 residues. The junction had 14 bases not matched to a gene; V was cut back by 6 bases and J by 7 bases. Using reference TRBV5-4 and TRBJ1-2 for the parts outside the CDR3, the full variable domain is ETGVTQSPTHLIKTRGQQVTLRCSSQSGHNTVSWYQQALGQGPQFIFQYYREEENGRGNFPPRFSGLQFPNYSSELNVNALELDDSALYLCASNSDRVALGGYTFGSGTRLTVV.

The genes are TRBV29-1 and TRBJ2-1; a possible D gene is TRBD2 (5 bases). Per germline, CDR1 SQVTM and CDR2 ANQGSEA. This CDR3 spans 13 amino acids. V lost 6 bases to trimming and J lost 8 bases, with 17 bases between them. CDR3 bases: TGCAGCGTCACCCCACTAGTTCGCCATGAGCAGTTCTTC. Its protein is CSVTPLVRHEQFF.

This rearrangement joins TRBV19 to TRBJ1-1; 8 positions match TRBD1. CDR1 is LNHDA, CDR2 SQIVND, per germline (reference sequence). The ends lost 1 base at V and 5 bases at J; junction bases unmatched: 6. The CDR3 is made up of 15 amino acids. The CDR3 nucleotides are TGTGCCAGTAGTATAGCGGACAGGGCAAGGACTGAAGCTTTCTTT. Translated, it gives CASSIADRARTEAFF.

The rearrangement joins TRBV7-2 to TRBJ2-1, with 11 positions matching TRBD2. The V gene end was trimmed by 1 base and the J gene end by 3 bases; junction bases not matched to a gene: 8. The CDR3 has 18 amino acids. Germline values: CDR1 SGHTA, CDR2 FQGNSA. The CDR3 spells CASSLVLAGDVGYNEQFF. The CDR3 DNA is TGTGCCAGCAGCTTAGTACTAGCGGGAGATGTTGGCTACAATGAGCAGTTCTTC.

CDR3 DNA: TGTGCCAGCAGTTTGTCGGTTCAGGGGAACAATGAGCAGTTCTTC. This encodes CASSLSVQGNNEQFF. The chain recombines TRBV28 with TRBJ2-1; D perhaps matches TRBD1 (6 bases). The CDR3 has 15 amino acids. Looked up from germline, CDR1 is MDHEN and CDR2 is SYDVKM. Trimming took off 3 bases at V and 5 bases at J, with 14 bases between the two ends. The complete variable domain, with remaining parts taken from reference TRBV28 and TRBJ2-1, reads DVKVTQSSRYLVKRTGEKVFLECVQDMDHENMFWYRQDPGLGLRLIYFSYDVKMKEKGDIPEGYSVSREKKERFSLILESASTNQTSMYLCASSLSVQGNNEQFFGPGTRLTVL.

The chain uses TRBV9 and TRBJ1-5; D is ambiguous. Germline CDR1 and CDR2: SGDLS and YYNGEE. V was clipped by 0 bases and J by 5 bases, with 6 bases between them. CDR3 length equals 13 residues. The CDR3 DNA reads TGTGCCAGCAGCGTAGGGGATGATCAGCCCCAGCATTTT. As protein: CASSVGDDQPQHF.

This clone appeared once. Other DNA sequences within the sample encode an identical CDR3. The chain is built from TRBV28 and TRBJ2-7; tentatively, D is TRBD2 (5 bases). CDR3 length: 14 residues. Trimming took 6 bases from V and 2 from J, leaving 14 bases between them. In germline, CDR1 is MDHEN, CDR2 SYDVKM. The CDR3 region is CASSLVAITYEQYF. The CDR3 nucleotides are TGTGCCAGCAGCCTGGTAGCGATCACCTACGAGCAGTACTTC.

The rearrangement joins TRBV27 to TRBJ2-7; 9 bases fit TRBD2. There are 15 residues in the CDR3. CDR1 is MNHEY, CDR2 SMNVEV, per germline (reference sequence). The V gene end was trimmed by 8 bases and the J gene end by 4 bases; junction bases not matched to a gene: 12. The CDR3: CASGVRREGMYEQYF. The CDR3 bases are TGTGCCAGCGGGGTACGGCGGGAGGGGATGTACGAGCAGTACTTC.

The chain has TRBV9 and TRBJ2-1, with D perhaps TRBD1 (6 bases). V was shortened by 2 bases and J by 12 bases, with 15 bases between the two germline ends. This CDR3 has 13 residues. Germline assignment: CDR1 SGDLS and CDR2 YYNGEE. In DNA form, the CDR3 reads TGTGCCAGCAGCGTGGGGACATTCGCAACGCAGTTCTTC. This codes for CASSVGTFATQFF. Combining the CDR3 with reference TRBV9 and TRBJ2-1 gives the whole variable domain DSGVTQTPKHLITATGQRVTLRCSPRSGDLSVYWYQQSLDQGLQFLIQYYNGEERAKGNILERFSAQQFPDLHSELNLSSLELGDSALYFCASSVGTFATQFFGPGTRLTVL.

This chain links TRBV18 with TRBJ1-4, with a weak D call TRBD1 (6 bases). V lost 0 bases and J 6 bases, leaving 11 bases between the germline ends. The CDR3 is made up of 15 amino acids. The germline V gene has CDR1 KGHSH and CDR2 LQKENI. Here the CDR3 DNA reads TGTGCCAGCTCACCACCACAACAGGGCCATGAAAAACTGTTTTTT. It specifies CASSPPQQGHEKLFF.